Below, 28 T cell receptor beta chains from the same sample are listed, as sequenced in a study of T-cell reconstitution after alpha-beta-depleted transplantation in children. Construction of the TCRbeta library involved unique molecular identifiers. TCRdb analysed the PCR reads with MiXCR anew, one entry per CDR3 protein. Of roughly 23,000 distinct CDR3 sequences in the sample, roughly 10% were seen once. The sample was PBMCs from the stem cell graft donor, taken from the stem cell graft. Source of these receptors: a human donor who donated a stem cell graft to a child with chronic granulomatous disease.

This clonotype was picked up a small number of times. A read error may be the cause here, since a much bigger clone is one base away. The CDR3 coding sequence is TGCGCCAGCAGCTTGGAGGGGACCCTGGGGAACAGTCAGTACTTC. Its protein product is CASSLEGTLGNSQYF. The V gene is TRBV5-1, the J gene TRBJ2-4, with D possibly called TRBD1 or TRBD2 (5 bases each). CDR1 and CDR2 (germline): SGHRS, YFSETQ. This CDR3 is built from 15 residues.

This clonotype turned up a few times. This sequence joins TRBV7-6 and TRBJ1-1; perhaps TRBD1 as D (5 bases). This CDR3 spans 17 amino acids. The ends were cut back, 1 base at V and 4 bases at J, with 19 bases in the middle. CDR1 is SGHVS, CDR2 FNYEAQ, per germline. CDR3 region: CASSLDLGGGPGTEAFF. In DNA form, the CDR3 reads TGTGCCAGCAGCTTAGACTTGGGGGGGGGTCCAGGCACTGAAGCTTTCTTT.

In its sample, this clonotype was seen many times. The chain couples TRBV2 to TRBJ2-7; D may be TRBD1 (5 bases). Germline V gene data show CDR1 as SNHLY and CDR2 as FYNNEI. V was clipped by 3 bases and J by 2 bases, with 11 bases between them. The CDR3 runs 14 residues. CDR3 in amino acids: CASSDRRGAYEQYF. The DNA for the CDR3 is TGTGCCAGCAGTGACAGAAGGGGCGCCTACGAGCAGTACTTC. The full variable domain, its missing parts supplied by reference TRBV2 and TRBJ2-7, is EPEVTQTPSHQVTQMGQEVILRCVPISNHLYFYWYRQILGQKVEFLVSFYNNEISEKSEIFDDQFSVERPDGSNFTLKIRSTKLEDSAMYFCASSDRRGAYEQYFGPGTRLTVT.

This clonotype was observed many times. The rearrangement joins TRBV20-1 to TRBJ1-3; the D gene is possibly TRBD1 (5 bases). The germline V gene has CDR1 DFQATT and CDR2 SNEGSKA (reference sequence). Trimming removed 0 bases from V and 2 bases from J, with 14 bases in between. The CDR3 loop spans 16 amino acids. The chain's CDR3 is CSAREVGRVAGNTIYF. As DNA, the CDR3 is TGCAGTGCTAGAGAAGTCGGCAGGGTTGCTGGAAACACCATATATTTT.

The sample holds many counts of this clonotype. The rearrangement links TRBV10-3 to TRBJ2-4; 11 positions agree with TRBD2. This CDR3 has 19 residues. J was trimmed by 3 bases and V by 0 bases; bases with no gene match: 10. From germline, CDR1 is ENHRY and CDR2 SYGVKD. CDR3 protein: CAISESEPSGGPGKNIQYF. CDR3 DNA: TGTGCCATCAGTGAGTCGGAACCTAGCGGGGGGCCCGGCAAAAACATTCAGTACTTC.

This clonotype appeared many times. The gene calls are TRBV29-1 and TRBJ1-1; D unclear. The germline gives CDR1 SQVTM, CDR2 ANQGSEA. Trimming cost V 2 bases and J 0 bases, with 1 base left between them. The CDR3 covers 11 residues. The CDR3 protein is CSVELNTEAFF. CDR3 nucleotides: TGCAGCGTTGAATTGAACACTGAAGCTTTCTTT. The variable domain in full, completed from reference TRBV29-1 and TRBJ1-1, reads SAVISQKPSRDICQRGTSLTIQCQVDSQVTMMFWYRQQPGQSLTLIATANQGSEATYESGFVIDKFPISRPNLTFSTLTVSNMSPEDSSIYLCSVELNTEAFFGQGTRLTVV.

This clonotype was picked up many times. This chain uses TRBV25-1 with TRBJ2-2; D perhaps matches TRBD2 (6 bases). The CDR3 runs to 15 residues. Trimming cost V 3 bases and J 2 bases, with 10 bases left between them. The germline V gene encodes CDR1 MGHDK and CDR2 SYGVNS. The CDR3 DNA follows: TGTGCCAGCAGTGAGGCGGGGCGAAACACCGGGGAGCTGTTTTTT. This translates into CASSEAGRNTGELFF. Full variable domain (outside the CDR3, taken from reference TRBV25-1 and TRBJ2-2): EADIYQTPRYLVIGTGKKITLECSQTMGHDKMYWYQQDPGMELHLIHYSYGVNSTEKGDLSSESTVSRIRTEHFPLTLESARPSHTSQYLCASSEAGRNTGELFFGEGSRLTVL.

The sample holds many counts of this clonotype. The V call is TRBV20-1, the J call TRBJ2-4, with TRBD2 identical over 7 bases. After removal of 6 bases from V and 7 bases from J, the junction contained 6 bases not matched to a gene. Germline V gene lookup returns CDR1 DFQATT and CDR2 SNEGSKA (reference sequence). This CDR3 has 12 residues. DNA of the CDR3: TGCAGTGCCGAGAGCGGGATCAACATTCAGTACTTC. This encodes CSAESGINIQYF.

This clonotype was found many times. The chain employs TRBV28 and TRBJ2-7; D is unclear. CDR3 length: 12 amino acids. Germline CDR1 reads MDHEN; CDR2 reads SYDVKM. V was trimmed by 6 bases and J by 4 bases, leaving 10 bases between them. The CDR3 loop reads CASSNPMYEQYF. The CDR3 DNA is TGTGCCAGCAGCAACCCCATGTACGAGCAGTACTTC. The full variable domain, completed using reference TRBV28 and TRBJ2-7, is DVKVTQSSRYLVKRTGEKVFLECVQDMDHENMFWYRQDPGLGLRLIYFSYDVKMKEKGDIPEGYSVSREKKERFSLILESASTNQTSMYLCASSNPMYEQYFGPGTRLTVT.

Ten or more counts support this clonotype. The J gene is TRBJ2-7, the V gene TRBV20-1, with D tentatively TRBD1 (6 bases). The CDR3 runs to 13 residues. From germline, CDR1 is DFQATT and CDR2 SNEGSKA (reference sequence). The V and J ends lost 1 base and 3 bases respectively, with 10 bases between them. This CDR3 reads CSARVGQNYEQYF. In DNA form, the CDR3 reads TGCAGTGCTAGAGTCGGACAGAACTACGAGCAGTACTTC.

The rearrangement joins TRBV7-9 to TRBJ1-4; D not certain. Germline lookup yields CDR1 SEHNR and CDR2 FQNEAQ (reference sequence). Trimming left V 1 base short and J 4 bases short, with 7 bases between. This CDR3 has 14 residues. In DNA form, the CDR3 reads TGTGCCAGCAGCTTAGACAGCCTTAATGAAAAACTGTTTTTT. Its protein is CASSLDSLNEKLFF.

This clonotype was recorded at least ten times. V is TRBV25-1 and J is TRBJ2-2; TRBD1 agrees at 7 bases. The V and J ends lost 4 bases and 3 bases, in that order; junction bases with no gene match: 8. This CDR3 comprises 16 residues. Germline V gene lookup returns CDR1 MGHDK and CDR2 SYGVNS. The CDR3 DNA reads TGTGCCAGCAGTGGTTCTGGGACAGAGGACACCGGGGAGCTGTTTTTT. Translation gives CASSGSGTEDTGELFF.

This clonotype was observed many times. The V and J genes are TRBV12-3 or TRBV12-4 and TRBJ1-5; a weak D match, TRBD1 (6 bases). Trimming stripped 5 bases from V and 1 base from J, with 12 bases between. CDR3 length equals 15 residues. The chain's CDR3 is CASSEGGPSNQPQHF. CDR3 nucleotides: TGTGCCAGCAGTGAGGGGGGGCCGAGCAATCAGCCCCAGCATTTT.

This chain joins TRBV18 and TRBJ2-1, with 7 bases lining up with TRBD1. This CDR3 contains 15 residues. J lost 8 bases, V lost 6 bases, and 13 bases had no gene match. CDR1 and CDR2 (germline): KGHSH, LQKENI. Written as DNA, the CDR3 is TGTGCCAGCTCCCCCGGGACAGTCTGGAACGATGAGCAGTTCTTC. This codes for CASSPGTVWNDEQFF. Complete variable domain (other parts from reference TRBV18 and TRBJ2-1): NAGVMQNPRHLVRRRGQEARLRCSPMKGHSHVYWYRQLPEEGLKFMVYLQKENIIDESGMPKERFSAEFPKEGPSILRIQQVVRGDSAAYFCASSPGTVWNDEQFFGPGTRLTVL.

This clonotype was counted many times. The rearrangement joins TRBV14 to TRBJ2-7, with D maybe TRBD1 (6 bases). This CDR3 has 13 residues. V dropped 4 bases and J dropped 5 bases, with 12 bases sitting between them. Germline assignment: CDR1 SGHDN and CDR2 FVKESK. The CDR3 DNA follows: TGTGCCAGCAGCCCCTTACAGGGCCACGAGCAGTACTTC. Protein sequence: CASSPLQGHEQYF.

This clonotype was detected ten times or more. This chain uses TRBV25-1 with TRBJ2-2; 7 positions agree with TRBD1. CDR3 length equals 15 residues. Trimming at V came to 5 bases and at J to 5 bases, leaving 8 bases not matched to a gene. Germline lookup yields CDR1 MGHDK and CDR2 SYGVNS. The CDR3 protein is CASSSATGRTGELFF. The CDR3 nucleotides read TGTGCCAGCAGTTCGGCGACAGGGCGAACCGGGGAGCTGTTTTTT.

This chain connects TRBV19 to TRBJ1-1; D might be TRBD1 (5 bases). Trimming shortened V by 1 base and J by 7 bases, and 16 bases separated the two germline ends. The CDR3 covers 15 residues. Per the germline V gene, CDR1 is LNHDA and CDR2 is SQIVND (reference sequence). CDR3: CASSIVGQGASEAFF. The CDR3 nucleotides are TGTGCCAGTAGTATAGTTGGACAAGGAGCCAGTGAAGCTTTCTTT.

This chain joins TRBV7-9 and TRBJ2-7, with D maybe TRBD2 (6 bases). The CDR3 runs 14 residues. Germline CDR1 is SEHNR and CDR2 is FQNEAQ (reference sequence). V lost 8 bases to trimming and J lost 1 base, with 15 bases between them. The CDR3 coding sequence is TGTGCCAGCGGCCCGGGACTGGGATCCTACGAGCAGTACTTC. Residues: CASGPGLGSYEQYF.

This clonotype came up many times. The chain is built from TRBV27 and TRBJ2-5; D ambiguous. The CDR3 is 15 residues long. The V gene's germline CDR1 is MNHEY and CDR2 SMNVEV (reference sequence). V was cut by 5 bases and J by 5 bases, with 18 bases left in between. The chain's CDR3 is CASSPRPPPDETQYF. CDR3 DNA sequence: TGTGCCAGCAGTCCGCGGCCGCCCCCAGATGAGACCCAGTACTTC.

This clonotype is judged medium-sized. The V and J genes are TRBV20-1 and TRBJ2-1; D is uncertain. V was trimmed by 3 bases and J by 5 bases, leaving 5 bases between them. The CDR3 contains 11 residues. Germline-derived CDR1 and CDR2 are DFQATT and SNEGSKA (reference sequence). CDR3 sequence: CSASLHNEQFF. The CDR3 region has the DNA TGCAGTGCTAGTCTCCACAATGAGCAGTTCTTC.

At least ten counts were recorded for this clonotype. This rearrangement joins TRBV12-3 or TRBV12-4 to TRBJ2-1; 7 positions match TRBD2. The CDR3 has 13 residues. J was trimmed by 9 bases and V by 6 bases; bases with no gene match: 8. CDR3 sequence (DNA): TGTGCCAGCAGCCGAATTGGGGGGGGTGAGCAGTTCTTC. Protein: CASSRIGGGEQFF.

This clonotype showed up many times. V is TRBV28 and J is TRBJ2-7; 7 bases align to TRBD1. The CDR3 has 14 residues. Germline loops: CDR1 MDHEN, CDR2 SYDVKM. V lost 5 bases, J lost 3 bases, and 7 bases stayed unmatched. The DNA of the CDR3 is TGTGCCAGCAGTCTCGGGACAGCGATCTACGAGCAGTACTTC. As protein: CASSLGTAIYEQYF.

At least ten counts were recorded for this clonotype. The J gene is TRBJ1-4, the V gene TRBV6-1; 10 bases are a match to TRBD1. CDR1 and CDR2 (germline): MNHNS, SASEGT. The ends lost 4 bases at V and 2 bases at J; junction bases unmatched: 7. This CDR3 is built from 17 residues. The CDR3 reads CASSASGTGETNEKLFF. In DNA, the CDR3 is TGTGCCAGCAGTGCCTCCGGGACAGGGGAGACTAATGAAAAACTGTTTTTT.

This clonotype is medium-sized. The CDR3 sequence: CAIRPRETEQFF. CDR3 DNA: TGTGCCATCAGACCCCGGGAGACTGAGCAGTTCTTC. The chain joins TRBV10-3 to TRBJ2-1; D possibly corresponds to TRBD2 (6 bases). The CDR3 consists of 12 residues. Trimming pared 6 bases from V and 9 bases from J, leaving 12 bases between. CDR1 is ENHRY and CDR2 is SYGVKD in the germline V gene.

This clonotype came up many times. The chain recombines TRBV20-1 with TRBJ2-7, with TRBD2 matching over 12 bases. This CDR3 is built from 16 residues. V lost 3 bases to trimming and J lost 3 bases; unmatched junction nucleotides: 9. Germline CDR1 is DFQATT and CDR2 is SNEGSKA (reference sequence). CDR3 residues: CSARGGGLAGFYEQYF. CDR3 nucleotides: TGCAGTGCTAGGGGAGGAGGACTAGCGGGATTCTACGAGCAGTACTTC.

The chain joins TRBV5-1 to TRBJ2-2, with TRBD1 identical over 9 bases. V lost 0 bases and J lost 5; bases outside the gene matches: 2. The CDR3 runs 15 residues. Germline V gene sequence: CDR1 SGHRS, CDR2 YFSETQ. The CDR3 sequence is CASSLAGTGTGELFF. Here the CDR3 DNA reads TGCGCCAGCAGCTTGGCCGGGACAGGGACCGGGGAGCTGTTTTTT.

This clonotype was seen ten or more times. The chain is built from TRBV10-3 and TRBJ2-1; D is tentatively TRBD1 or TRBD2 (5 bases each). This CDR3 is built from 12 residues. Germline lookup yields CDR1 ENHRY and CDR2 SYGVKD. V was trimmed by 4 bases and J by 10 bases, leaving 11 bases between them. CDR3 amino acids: CAISGSGGEQFF. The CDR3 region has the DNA TGTGCCATCAGTGGGTCTGGGGGAGAGCAGTTCTTC.

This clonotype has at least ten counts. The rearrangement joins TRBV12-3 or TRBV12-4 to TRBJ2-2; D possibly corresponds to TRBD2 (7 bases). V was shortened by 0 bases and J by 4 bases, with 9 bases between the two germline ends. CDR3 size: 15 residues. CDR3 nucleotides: TGTGCCAGCAGTTTAGCGGGGGGGCTCACCGGGGAGCTGTTTTTT. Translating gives CASSLAGGLTGELFF.